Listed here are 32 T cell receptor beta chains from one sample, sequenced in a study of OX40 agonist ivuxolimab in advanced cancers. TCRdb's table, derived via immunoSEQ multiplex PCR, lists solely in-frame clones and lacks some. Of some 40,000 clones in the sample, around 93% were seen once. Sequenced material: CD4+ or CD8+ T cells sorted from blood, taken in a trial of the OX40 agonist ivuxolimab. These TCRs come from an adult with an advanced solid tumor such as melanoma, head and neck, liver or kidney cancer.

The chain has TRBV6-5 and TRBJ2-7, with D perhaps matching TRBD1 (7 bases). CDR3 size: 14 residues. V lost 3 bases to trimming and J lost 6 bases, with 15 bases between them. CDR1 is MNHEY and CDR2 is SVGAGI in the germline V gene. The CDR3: CASSYGQGGGEQYF. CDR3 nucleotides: TGTGCCAGCAGTTATGGGCAGGGGGGAGGCGAGCAGTACTTC.

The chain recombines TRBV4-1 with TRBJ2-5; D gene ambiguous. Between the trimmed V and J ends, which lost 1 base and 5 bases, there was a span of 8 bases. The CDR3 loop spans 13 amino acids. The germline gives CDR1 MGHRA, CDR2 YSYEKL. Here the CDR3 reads CASSQVVRETQYF. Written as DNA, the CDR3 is TGCGCCAGCAGCCAAGTGGTTAGGGAGACCCAGTACTTC.

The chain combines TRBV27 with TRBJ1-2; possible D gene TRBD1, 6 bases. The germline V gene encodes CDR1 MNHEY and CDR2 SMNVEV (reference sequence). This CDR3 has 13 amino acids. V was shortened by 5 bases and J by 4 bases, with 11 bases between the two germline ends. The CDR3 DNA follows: TGTGCCAGCAGTCCTGGGACAACCTATGGCTACACCTTC. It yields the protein CASSPGTTYGYTF.

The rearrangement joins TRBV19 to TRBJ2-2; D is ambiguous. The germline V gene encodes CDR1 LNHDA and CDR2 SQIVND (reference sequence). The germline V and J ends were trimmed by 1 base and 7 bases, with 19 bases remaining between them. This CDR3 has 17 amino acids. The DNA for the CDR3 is TGTGCCAGTAGTATAGGTTACGAAAAAGCGCGTCACGGGGAGCTGTTTTTT. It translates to CASSIGYEKARHGELFF. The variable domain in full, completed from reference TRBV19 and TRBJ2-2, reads DGGITQSPKYLFRKEGQNVTLSCEQNLNHDAMYWYRQDPGQGLRLIYYSQIVNDFQKGDIAEGYSVSREKKESFPLTVTSAQKNPTAFYLCASSIGYEKARHGELFFGEGSRLTVL.

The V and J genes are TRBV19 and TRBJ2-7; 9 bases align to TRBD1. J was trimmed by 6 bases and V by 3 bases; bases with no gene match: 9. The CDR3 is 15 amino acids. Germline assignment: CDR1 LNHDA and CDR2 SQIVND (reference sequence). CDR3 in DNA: TGTGCCAGTAGTATCTGGCCGGGACAGGGCTCCGAGCAGTACTTC. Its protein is CASSIWPGQGSEQYF.

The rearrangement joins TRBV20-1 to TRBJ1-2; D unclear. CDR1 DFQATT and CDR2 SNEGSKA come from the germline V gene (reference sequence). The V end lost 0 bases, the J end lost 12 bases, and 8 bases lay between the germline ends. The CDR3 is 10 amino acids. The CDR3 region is CSARDEGNTF. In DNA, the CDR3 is TGCAGTGCTAGAGATGAAGGGAACACCTTC.

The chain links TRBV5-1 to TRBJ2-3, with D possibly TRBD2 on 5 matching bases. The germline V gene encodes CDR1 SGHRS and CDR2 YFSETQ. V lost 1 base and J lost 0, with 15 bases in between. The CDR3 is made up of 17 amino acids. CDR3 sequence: CASSLRGLAYSTDTQYF. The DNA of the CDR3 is TGCGCCAGCAGCTTGCGAGGGTTAGCGTATAGCACAGATACGCAGTATTTT.

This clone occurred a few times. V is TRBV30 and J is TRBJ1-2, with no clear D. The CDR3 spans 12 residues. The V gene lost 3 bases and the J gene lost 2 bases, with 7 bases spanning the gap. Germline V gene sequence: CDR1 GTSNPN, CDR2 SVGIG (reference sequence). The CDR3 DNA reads TGTGCCTGGAGGCGGACCAACTATGGCTACACCTTC. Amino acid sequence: CAWRRTNYGYTF.

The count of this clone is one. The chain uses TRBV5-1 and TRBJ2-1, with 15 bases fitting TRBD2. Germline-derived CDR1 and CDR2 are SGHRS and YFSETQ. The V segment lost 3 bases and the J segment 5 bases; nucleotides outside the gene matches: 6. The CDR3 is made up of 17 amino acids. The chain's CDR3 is CASSSGLAGGLNNEQFF. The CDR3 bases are TGCGCCAGCAGCTCTGGACTAGCGGGAGGGTTAAACAATGAGCAGTTCTTC.

CDR3 sequence reads: CASSLAGPENEKLFF. The CDR3 coding sequence is TGTGCCAGCAGCTTGGCCGGGCCGGAAAATGAAAAACTGTTTTTT. V usage is TRBV5-5 and J usage is TRBJ1-4; D remains ambiguous. This CDR3 is 15 amino acids long. Germline V CDR1 and CDR2: SGHKS, YYEKEE (reference sequence). The V end was cut by 0 bases, the J end by 5 bases, with 11 bases between.

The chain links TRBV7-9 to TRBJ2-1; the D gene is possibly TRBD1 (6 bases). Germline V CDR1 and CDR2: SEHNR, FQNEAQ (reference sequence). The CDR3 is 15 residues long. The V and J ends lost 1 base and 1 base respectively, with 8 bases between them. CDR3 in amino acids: CASSLGDISYNEQFF. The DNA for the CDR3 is TGTGCCAGCAGCTTAGGGGACATTTCCTACAATGAGCAGTTCTTC.

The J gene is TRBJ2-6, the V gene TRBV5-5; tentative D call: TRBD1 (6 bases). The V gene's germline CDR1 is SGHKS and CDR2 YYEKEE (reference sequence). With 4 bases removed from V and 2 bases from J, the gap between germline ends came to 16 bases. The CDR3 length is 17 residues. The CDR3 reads CASSLHRVPAGANVLTF. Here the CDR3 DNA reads TGTGCCAGCAGCCTTCACAGGGTACCAGCTGGGGCCAACGTCCTGACTTTC.

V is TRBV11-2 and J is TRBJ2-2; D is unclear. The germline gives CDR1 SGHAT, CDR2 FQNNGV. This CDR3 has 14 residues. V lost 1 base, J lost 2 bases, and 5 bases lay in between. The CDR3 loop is CASSLVTNTGELFF. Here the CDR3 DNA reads TGTGCCAGCAGCTTAGTCACAAACACCGGGGAGCTGTTTTTT.

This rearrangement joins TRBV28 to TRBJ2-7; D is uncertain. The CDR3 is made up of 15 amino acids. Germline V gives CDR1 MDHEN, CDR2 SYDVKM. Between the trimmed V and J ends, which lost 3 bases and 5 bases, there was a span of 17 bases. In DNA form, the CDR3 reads TGTGCCAGCAGTTTGCAGGCGGACGTGTTTAACGAGCAGTACTTC. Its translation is CASSLQADVFNEQYF.

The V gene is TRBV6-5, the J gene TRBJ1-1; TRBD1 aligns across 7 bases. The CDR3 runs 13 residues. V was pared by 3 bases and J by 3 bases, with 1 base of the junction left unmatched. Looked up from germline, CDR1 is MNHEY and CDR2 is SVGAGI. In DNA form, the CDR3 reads TGTGCCAGCAGTTATGGGACAGACACTGAAGCTTTCTTT. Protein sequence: CASSYGTDTEAFF.

This chain's CDR3 is CASSQDTRLAYEQYF. DNA for the CDR3: TGCGCCAGCAGCCAAGATACGAGGCTGGCCTACGAGCAGTACTTC. The chain employs TRBV4-1 and TRBJ2-7; D not resolved. V was pared by 0 bases and J by 2 bases, with 11 bases between. The V gene's germline CDR1 is MGHRA and CDR2 YSYEKL. This CDR3 has 15 residues.

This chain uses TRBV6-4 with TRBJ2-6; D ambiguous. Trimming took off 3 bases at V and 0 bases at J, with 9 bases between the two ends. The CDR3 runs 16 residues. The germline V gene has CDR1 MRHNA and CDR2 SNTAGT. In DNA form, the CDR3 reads TGTGCCAGCAGTGAGGATTCAGGCTCTGGGGCCAACGTCCTGACTTTC. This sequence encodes CASSEDSGSGANVLTF.

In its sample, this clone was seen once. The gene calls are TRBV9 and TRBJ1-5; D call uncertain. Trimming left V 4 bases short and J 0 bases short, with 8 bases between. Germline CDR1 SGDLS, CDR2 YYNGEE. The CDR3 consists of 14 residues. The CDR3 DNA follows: TGTGCCAGCAGCACGGGATATAGCAATCAGCCCCAGCATTTT. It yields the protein CASSTGYSNQPQHF.

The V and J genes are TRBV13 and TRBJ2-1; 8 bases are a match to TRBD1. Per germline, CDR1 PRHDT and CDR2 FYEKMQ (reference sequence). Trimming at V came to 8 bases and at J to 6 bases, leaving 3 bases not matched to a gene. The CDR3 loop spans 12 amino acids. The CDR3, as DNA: TGTGCCAGCTCAGGGGGCGGCAATGAGCAGTTCTTC. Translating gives CASSGGGNEQFF.

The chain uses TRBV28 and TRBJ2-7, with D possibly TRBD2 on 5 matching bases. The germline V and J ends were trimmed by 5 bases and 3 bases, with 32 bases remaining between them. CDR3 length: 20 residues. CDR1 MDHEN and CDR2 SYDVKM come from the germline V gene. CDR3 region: CASSLWPGIGGLKEDYEQYF. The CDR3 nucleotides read TGTGCCAGCAGTCTTTGGCCCGGGATCGGCGGGTTAAAAGAAGACTACGAGCAGTACTTC.

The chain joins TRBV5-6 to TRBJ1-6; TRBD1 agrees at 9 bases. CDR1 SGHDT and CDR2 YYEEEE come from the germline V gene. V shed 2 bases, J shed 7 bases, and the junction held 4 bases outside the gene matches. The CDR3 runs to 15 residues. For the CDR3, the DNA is TGTGCCAGCAGCTTATGGGACAGGGAAAATTCACCCCTCCACTTT. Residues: CASSLWDRENSPLHF.

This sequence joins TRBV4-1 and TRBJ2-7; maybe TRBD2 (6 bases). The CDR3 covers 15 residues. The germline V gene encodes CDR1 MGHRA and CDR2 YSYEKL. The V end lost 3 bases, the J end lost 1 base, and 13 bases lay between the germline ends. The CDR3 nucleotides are TGCGCCAGCAGCCACTCCTCGGAGGGTTCCTACGAGCAGTACTTC. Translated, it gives CASSHSSEGSYEQYF.

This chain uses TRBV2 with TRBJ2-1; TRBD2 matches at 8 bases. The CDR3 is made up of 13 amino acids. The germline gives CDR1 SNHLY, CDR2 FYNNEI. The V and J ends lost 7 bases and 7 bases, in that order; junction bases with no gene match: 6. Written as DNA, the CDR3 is TGTGCCAGCATGGCTAGCGGGCTTAATGAGCAGTTCTTC. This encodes CASMASGLNEQFF.

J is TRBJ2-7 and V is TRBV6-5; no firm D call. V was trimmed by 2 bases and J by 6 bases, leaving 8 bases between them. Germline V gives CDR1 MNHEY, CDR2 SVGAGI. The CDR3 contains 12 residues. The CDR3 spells CASSYGALEQYF. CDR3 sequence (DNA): TGTGCCAGCAGTTACGGAGCCCTCGAGCAGTACTTC.

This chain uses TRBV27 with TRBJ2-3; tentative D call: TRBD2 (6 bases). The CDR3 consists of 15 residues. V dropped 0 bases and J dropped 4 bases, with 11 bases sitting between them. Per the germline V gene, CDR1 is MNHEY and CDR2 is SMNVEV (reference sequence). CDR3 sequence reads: CASSLSPKRADTQYF. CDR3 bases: TGTGCCAGCAGTTTATCCCCCAAGCGGGCAGATACGCAGTATTTT.

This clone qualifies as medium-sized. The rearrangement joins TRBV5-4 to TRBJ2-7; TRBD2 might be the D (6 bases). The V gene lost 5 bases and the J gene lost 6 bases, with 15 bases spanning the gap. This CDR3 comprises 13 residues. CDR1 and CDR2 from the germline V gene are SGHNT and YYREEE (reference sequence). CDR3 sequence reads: CASSPAGRIEQYF. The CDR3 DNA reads TGTGCCAGCAGTCCCGCGGGGCGAATCGAGCAGTACTTC.

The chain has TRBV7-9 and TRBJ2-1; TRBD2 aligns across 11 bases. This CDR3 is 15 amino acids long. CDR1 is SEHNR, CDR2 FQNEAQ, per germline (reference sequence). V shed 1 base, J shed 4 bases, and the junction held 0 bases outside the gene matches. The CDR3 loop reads CASSLVAGGYNEQFF. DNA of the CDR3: TGTGCCAGCAGCTTAGTAGCGGGAGGGTACAATGAGCAGTTCTTC.

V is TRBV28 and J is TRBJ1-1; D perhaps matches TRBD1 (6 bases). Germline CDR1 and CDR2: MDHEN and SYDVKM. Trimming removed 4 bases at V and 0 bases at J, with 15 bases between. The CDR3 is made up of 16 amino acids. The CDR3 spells CASSSLGQGMNTEAFF. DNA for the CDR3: TGTGCCAGCAGTTCCCTTGGTCAGGGGATGAACACTGAAGCTTTCTTT.

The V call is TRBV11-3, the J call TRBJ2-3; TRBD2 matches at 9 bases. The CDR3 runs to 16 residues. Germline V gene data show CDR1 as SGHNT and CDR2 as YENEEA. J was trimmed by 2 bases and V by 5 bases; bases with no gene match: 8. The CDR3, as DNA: TGTGCCAGCAGCGCCGGGACTAGCCTCAACACAGATACGCAGTATTTT. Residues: CASSAGTSLNTDTQYF.

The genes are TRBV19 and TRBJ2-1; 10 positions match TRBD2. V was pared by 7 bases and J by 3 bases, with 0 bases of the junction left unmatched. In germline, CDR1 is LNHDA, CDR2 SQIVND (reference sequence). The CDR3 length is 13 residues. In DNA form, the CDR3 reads TGTGCCAGTACTAGCGGGAGCTACAATGAGCAGTTCTTC. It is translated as CASTSGSYNEQFF.

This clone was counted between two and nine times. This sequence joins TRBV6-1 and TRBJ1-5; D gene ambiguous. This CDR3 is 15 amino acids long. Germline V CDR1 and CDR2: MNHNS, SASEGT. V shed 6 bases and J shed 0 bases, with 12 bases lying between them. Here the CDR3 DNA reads TGTGCCAGCAGAGTCGACGGCTATAGCAATCAGCCCCAGCATTTT. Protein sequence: CASRVDGYSNQPQHF.

The chain's CDR3 is CASSFSSEFTNEQFF. The CDR3, as DNA: TGTGCCAGCAGCTTCTCCAGCGAGTTCACCAATGAGCAGTTCTTC. V is TRBV7-6 and J is TRBJ2-1; D remains unclear. Trimming took off 3 bases at V and 6 bases at J, with 15 bases between the two ends. The CDR3 has 15 amino acids. CDR1 and CDR2 from the germline V gene are SGHVS and FNYEAQ. The variable domain in full, with the rest retrieved from reference TRBV7-6 and TRBJ2-1, is GAGVSQSPRYKVTKRGQDVALRCDPISGHVSLYWYRQALGQGPEFLTYFNYEAQQDKSGLPNDRFSAERPEGSISTLTIQRTEQRDSAMYRCASSFSSEFTNEQFFGPGTRLTVL.